This T cell receptor (beta chain) was profiled in a study of naive and memory T cell subsets. This clonotype was detected many times. Amplification of ligated cDNA took four PCR rounds with SP2 and nested alpha and beta constant primers. For blood and skin samples, reverse transcription used TCR alpha and beta constant primers. TCRdb ran MiXCR on the 5' RACE reads and lists one entry per CDR3 protein. The sample has approximately 52,000 distinct CDR3 sequences; about 4.5% are singletons. A UMI-containing oligonucleotide was joined by 3' ligation to the TCR cDNA template. The CDR3 has 16 residues. Looked up from germline, CDR1 is MNHEY and CDR2 is SVGAGI. V was clipped by 5 bases and J by 2 bases; unmatched bases: 7.

V gene TRBV6-5 combines with J gene TRBJ2-7, with 12 positions matching TRBD2. The sequence was obtained from a female donor in good health. CDR3 in DNA: TGTGCCAGCAGTACTACGACTAGCGGGAGACCCTACGAGCAGTACTTC. It yields the protein CASSTTTSGRPYEQYF.